A selection of T cell receptor beta chains follows, all from one sample in a study of T-cell reconstitution after alpha-beta-depleted transplantation in children. Each CDR3 protein gets one entry after TCRdb re-called the PCR reads with MiXCR. The profile shows about 610,000 distinct CDR3 sequences, more than 9% of them singletons. The sequenced sample was PBMCs from the stem cell graft donor, obtained from the stem cell graft. These receptors originate from a human donor who donated a stem cell graft to a child with acute myeloid leukemia. Each CDR3 is given with its conserved first and last residue. A D gene is named only where the DNA matches it firmly. For some rows the clone size is stated as once, few or many, or as a class when expanded; others skip it.

CDR3 length,D gene,clone size,V gene,J gene,CDR3 DNA,CDR3 protein
12,NA,many,TRBV5-1,TRBJ2-1,TGCGCCAGCAGCGCCCCAGGCAATGAGCAGTTCTTC,CASSAPGNEQFF
15,TRBD2,few,TRBV5-1,TRBJ2-1,TGCGCCAGCAGCTGGGGGACTAGAACATCCAATGAGCAGTTCTTC,CASSWGTRTSNEQFF
15,TRBD1,many,TRBV7-6,TRBJ1-2,TGTGCCAGCAGCTTAGCGGGACAGAATAACTATGGCTACACCTTC,CASSLAGQNNYGYTF
16,TRBD2,many,TRBV5-1,TRBJ2-7,TGCGCCAGCAGCTGGACCGGGACTAGCGGGACTTACGAGCAGTACTTC,CASSWTGTSGTYEQYF
14,TRBD2,few,TRBV29-1,TRBJ2-1,TGCAGCGTTGAAGGCGGGAGGGCCATCAATGAGCAGTTCTTC,CSVEGGRAINEQFF
13,NA,few,TRBV7-3,TRBJ2-1,TGTGCCAGCAGCCTTCGGGGAACGGGTAAAGAGTTCTTC,CASSLRGTGKEFF
13,NA,NA,TRBV28,TRBJ2-1,TGTGCCAGCGAGATTAGTAACTACAATGAGCAGTTCTTC,CASEISNYNEQFF
15,TRBD2,many,TRBV7-3,TRBJ2-7,TGTGCCAGCAGCCAACTAGCGGGAACTTCCTACGAGCAGTACTTC,CASSQLAGTSYEQYF
15,TRBD2,few,TRBV10-3,TRBJ2-7,TGTGCCACCGCGGAGCAGGTCGGGACTAGCGGCGAGCAGTACTTC,CATAEQVGTSGEQYF
13,NA,few,TRBV29-1,TRBJ2-3,TGCAGCGCCCGCCGTTCAAACACAGATACGCAGTATTTT,CSARRSNTDTQYF
15,NA,NA,TRBV7-2,TRBJ2-1,TGTGCCAGCAGCCCCAGGGGGGGCCGATACAATGAGCAGTTCTTC,CASSPRGGRYNEQFF
14,TRBD1,few,TRBV9,TRBJ1-1,TGTGCCAGCAGCGTGAGGGGGCCGAACACTGAAGCTTTCTTT,CASSVRGPNTEAFF
12,NA,many,TRBV21-1,TRBJ2-4,TGTGCCAGCAGCAATCAGAAAAACATTCAGTACTTC,CASSNQKNIQYF
18,TRBD2,few,TRBV5-1,TRBJ2-3,TGCGCCAGCAGCTATCCCCAGTTAGGGGCGGGAGTGGCAGATACGCAGTATTTT,CASSYPQLGAGVADTQYF
12,NA,few,TRBV19,TRBJ2-2,TGTGCCAGTAGTCCACCGGCAAGGGAGCTGTTTTTT,CASSPPARELFF
12,NA,many,TRBV20-1,TRBJ1-3,TGCAGTGCTAGATGGCAGGGATCGGCCATATATTTT,CSARWQGSAIYF
16,NA,many,TRBV20-1,TRBJ2-5,TGCAGTGCTAGTGGGGGTAGAGTAGGGGGCCAAGAGACCCAGTACTTC,CSASGGRVGGQETQYF
17,TRBD2,NA,TRBV7-2,TRBJ2-2,TGTGCCAGCTCCGGGACTAGCGGGTTGGTGGTCACCGGGGAGCTGTTTTTT,CASSGTSGLVVTGELFF
16,NA,NA,TRBV5-1,TRBJ2-2,TGCGCCAGCAGCTTGGCGGGACTGACTAACACCGGGGAGCTGTTTTTT,CASSLAGLTNTGELFF
17,NA,few,TRBV7-2,TRBJ1-1,TGTGCCAGCAGCCAAAGGGGGATAGGATCGGTAAACACTGAAGCTTTCTTT,CASSQRGIGSVNTEAFF
12,NA,NA,TRBV20-1,TRBJ1-1,TGCAGTGCTGGGACACTGAACACTGAAGCTTTCTTT,CSAGTLNTEAFF
16,NA,few,TRBV11-2,TRBJ2-1,TGTGCCAGCAGCCTTCGACTAGGCGGGATCTACAATGAGCAGTTCTTC,CASSLRLGGIYNEQFF
14,TRBD1,NA,TRBV20-1,TRBJ1-4,TGCAGTGCTAGAGATCAGGGGGATGGTGAAAAACTGTTTTTT,CSARDQGDGEKLFF
12,NA,few,TRBV20-1,TRBJ1-2,TGCAGTGCTAGTCTCAGGGCAGGCGGCTACACCTTC,CSASLRAGGYTF
13,NA,many,TRBV7-9,TRBJ1-6,TGTGCCAGCAGCTTAAACGGCGTTTCACCCCTCCACTTT,CASSLNGVSPLHF
14,NA,NA,TRBV3-1,TRBJ1-4,TGTGCCAGCAGCCATGGTGCAACTAATGAAAAACTGTTTTTT,CASSHGATNEKLFF
12,NA,few,TRBV27,TRBJ1-1,TGTGCCAGCAGTTTTCGAGAACGGGAAGCTTTCTTT,CASSFREREAFF
16,NA,NA,TRBV7-9,TRBJ2-5,TGTGCCAGCAGCAAAGGTTCGACTAGGTACCAAGAGACCCAGTACTTC,CASSKGSTRYQETQYF
14,NA,NA,TRBV30,TRBJ2-7,TGTGCCTGGACGGGGCAGGGAAACTCCTACGAGCAGTACTTC,CAWTGQGNSYEQYF
15,TRBD1,NA,TRBV28,TRBJ2-3,TGTGCCAGCAGTTCCAGGACAGGGACCCCAGATACGCAGTATTTT,CASSSRTGTPDTQYF
15,TRBD1,NA,TRBV20-1,TRBJ2-2,TGCAGTGCTCATCCGGGACAGGGTCGCACCGGGGAGCTGTTTTTT,CSAHPGQGRTGELFF
14,TRBD1,few,TRBV20-1,TRBJ2-7,TGCAGTGCTCGAGCCCGGGACAGGGGGTACGAGCAGTACTTC,CSARARDRGYEQYF
15,TRBD2,few,TRBV5-1,TRBJ2-7,TGCGCCAGCAGACCTACTAGCGGAAGCGGCTACGAGCAGTACTTC,CASRPTSGSGYEQYF
19,NA,many,TRBV5-1,TRBJ2-5,TGCGCCAGCAGCTTGGACCCCCTTGGATGGGGGGATAAAGAAGAGACCCAGTACTTC,CASSLDPLGWGDKEETQYF
14,TRBD1,NA,TRBV24-1,TRBJ2-1,TGTGCCACCAGTGACGCGGGACAGGCGGACGAGCAGTTCTTC,CATSDAGQADEQFF
14,NA,few,TRBV7-3,TRBJ2-2,TGTGCCAGCAGCTTAATTTCGGATGTCGGGGAGCTGTTTTTT,CASSLISDVGELFF
15,TRBD1,many,TRBV7-2,TRBJ2-2,TGTGCCAGCAGCTTCCAGGGGGCGACCACCGGGGAGCTGTTTTTT,CASSFQGATTGELFF
15,NA,many,TRBV7-8,TRBJ1-1,TGTGCCAGCAGCTCTCCAGGGGACTTGAACACTGAAGCTTTCTTT,CASSSPGDLNTEAFF
14,NA,few,TRBV25-1,TRBJ1-5,TGTGCCAGCAGTAGGTTCGGAGGCAATCAGCCCCAGCATTTT,CASSRFGGNQPQHF
12,NA,NA,TRBV20-1,TRBJ1-5,TGCAGTGCTACGGGGCAGAACCAGCCCCAGCATTTT,CSATGQNQPQHF
14,TRBD1,NA,TRBV6-1,TRBJ1-5,TGTGCCAGCAGGACCAGGGGGAGACTCCAGCCCCAGCATTTT,CASRTRGRLQPQHF
15,TRBD1,few,TRBV5-4,TRBJ2-1,TGTGCCAGCAGCCGAACCGTCAGGGGGTTGGATGAGCAGTTCTTC,CASSRTVRGLDEQFF
15,TRBD2,many,TRBV9,TRBJ2-3,TGTGCCAGCAGCGTCGTGACTAGCGGCACAGATACGCAGTATTTT,CASSVVTSGTDTQYF
13,NA,many,TRBV12-3/TRBV12-4,TRBJ2-2,TGTGCCAGCAGAGGACTCCTTTCCGGGGAGCTGTTTTTT,CASRGLLSGELFF
12,NA,few,TRBV6-5,TRBJ1-1,TGTGCCTCCCGGGGAGGGAACACTGAAGCTTTCTTT,CASRGGNTEAFF
12,NA,many,TRBV5-1,TRBJ2-7,TGCGCCAGCAGCCGCCAGGGAGAGGAGCAGTACTTC,CASSRQGEEQYF
14,NA,many,TRBV7-2,TRBJ2-5,TGTGCCAGCAGCCCCAGAACGGCCCAAGAGACCCAGTACTTC,CASSPRTAQETQYF
13,NA,NA,TRBV20-1,TRBJ2-1,TGCAGTGCTAGAGGGGGTAGTTGGGCTGAGCAGTTCTTC,CSARGGSWAEQFF
16,NA,NA,TRBV2,TRBJ2-6,TGTGCCAGCGGGCGCGGGCGAACCTCTGGGGCCAACGTCCTGACTTTC,CASGRGRTSGANVLTF
15,TRBD1,many,TRBV5-5,TRBJ1-1,TGTGCCAGCAGCTGGGCCACAGGGGTCGGGACTGAAGCTTTCTTT,CASSWATGVGTEAFF
16,TRBD2,NA,TRBV20-1,TRBJ2-7,TGCAGTGCTAGAGATCCCACTAGCGGGAGGGCCCGAGAGCAGTACTTC,CSARDPTSGRAREQYF